This entry is about one T cell receptor beta chain. The antigen remains undetermined. These data are taken from a study of CD8 T cells in ankylosing spondylitis. Whole-study findings and limits: The authors found the disease-linked clones to be CD8+ and relatively rare in peripheral blood.

Germline V CDR1 and CDR2: SGHAT, FQNNGV. The CDR3 has 16 amino acids. Trimming removed 3 bases from V and 11 bases from J; junction bases left unmatched: 9. As the method for making TCR beta libraries, quantitative 5'-RACE with molecular barcodes was used. Each CDR3 protein gets one entry after TCRdb re-called the 5' RACE reads with MiXCR. The sample lists some 350,000 distinct CDR3 sequences; roughly 14% were seen once. This sequence joins TRBV11-2 and TRBJ2-3, with 15 positions matching TRBD2. This clonotype originated in a male donor with ankylosing spondylitis or in good health (not recorded which). The sequencing sample was made of blood, either unsorted or a sorted T cell fraction (not recorded which). CDR3: CASSFNPGLAGGRQYF. CDR3 DNA sequence: TGTGCCAGCAGCTTTAACCCGGGACTAGCGGGGGGTAGGCAGTATTTT.